Each of the 23 T cell receptor beta chains below was sequenced from the same sample in a study of cytomegalovirus exposure and HLA in healthy donors. With 60 Vbeta and 13 Jbeta primers, the PCR was carried out. The method was immunoSEQ multiplex PCR; TCRdb's version includes in-frame clones alone and lacks a portion of them. The data hold 150,000 or so clones, with around four fifths observed a single time. Sequencing was performed on PBMCs. Receptors were obtained from a female donor in good health and CMV-seronegative.

The rearrangement uses TRBV29-1 and TRBJ1-1; a possible D gene is TRBD1 (6 bases). Germline V lookup: CDR1 SQVTM, CDR2 ANQGSEA. This CDR3 has 13 amino acids. Trimming took 7 bases from V and 3 from J, leaving 15 bases between them. The CDR3 coding sequence is TGCAGCGCATTACAGGGTAGTTACACTGAAGCTTTCTTT. This gives the protein CSALQGSYTEAFF.

This clone was counted a single time. The chain employs TRBV9 and TRBJ2-5; TRBD2 matches 8 bases. CDR1 SGDLS and CDR2 YYNGEE come from the germline V gene. V lost 0 bases to trimming and J lost 5 bases; unmatched junction nucleotides: 6. This CDR3 is 15 amino acids long. CDR3 DNA: TGTGCCAGCAGCGTAGGAACGGGAGGGCCGGAGACCCAGTACTTC. Amino acid sequence: CASSVGTGGPETQYF.

The CDR3 DNA reads TGTGCCAGCAGTTACTCGAAGGCCAGGGGGCAATACGAGCAGTACTTC. This encodes CASSYSKARGQYEQYF. The chain employs TRBV6-5 and TRBJ2-7; TRBD1 matches at 8 bases. V dropped 0 bases and J dropped 4; count of bases not matched to a gene: 8. The germline CDR1 and CDR2 sequences are MNHEY and SVGAGI. The CDR3 sequence is 16 residues long.

As concerns this clone: The junction does not match germline at one end; this may be a read error. V is TRBV4-2 and J is TRBJ2-3; the match to TRBD2 covers 12 bases. The CDR3 is made up of 17 amino acids. Germline lookup yields CDR1 LGHNA and CDR2 YNFKEQ. The CDR3 here is CASGQSTSGRTTDTQYF. The CDR3 region has the DNA TGTGCCAGCGGCCAGAGTACTAGCGGGAGGACCACAGATACGCAGTATTTT.

The table lists this clone with a few counts. The genes are TRBV5-5 and TRBJ2-3, with TRBD2 matching over 9 bases. The CDR3 runs 15 residues. The ends lost 5 bases at V and 0 bases at J; junction bases unmatched: 4. Per germline, CDR1 SGHKS and CDR2 YYEKEE (reference sequence). The CDR3 nucleotides are TGTGCCAGCAGACGGGGACTAGCTAGCACAGATACGCAGTATTTT. Encoded protein: CASRRGLASTDTQYF.

This clone was detected once. The CDR3 protein is CASRSGANTGELFF. DNA for the CDR3: TGTGCCAGCAGGTCAGGGGCGAACACCGGGGAGCTGTTTTTT. The chain is built from TRBV7-3 and TRBJ2-2; maybe TRBD1 (6 bases). V lost 6 bases and J 0 bases, leaving 8 bases between the germline ends. The CDR3 is made up of 14 amino acids. Germline-derived CDR1 and CDR2 are SGHTA and FQGTGA.

V is TRBV18 and J is TRBJ2-2; D uncertain. The germline V gene encodes CDR1 KGHSH and CDR2 LQKENI. The CDR3 runs 16 residues. The ends were cut back, 0 bases at V and 1 base at J, with 9 bases in the middle. In DNA form, the CDR3 reads TGTGCCAGCTCACCACCCTCAGTTTTGAACACCGGGGAGCTGTTTTTT. Amino acid sequence: CASSPPSVLNTGELFF.

The sample holds a few counts of this clone. The rearrangement links TRBV28 to TRBJ2-1; D is perhaps TRBD1 (5 bases). Deletions cut 7 bases from V and 0 bases from J, with 13 bases between. CDR3 length equals 15 residues. CDR1 is MDHEN and CDR2 is SYDVKM in the germline V gene. CDR3 DNA: TGTGCCAGCACCCAATGGGGCAGCTCCTACAATGAGCAGTTCTTC. It encodes CASTQWGSSYNEQFF.

This rearrangement joins TRBV27 to TRBJ2-5; no firm D call. Judging by the DNA end, TRBJ2-7 fits better; the J call may be wrong. Germline V gene sequence: CDR1 MNHEY, CDR2 SMNVEV (reference sequence). This CDR3 is built from 12 residues. The CDR3 is CASSSHLGEQYF. As DNA, the CDR3 is TGTGCCAGCAGTTCCCACCTAGGCGAGCAGTACTTC.

The chain carries TRBV4-2 and TRBJ1-1; a possible D gene is TRBD1 (5 bases). The germline V gene encodes CDR1 LGHNA and CDR2 YNFKEQ. The CDR3 is 14 residues long. V lost 4 bases, J lost 5 bases, and 14 bases lay in between. This chain's CDR3 is CASSLVGGGTEAFF. CDR3 DNA: TGTGCCAGCAGCCTTGTTGGGGGAGGGACTGAAGCTTTCTTT.

The chain uses TRBV6-4 and TRBJ2-7; D may be TRBD2 (5 bases). The length of the CDR3 is 16 residues. Trimming shortened V by 8 bases and J by 0 bases, and 20 bases separated the two germline ends. Germline V CDR1 and CDR2: MRHNA, SNTAGT. The chain's CDR3 is CASGLERRESSYEQYF. Here the CDR3 DNA reads TGTGCCAGCGGACTGGAACGTAGGGAGAGCTCCTACGAGCAGTACTTC.

The chain is built from TRBV29-1 and TRBJ2-5; TRBD2 aligns across 14 bases. This CDR3 has 17 residues. J gave up 4 bases and V 7 bases, and 14 bases lay outside the gene matches. Looked up from germline, CDR1 is SQVTM and CDR2 is ANQGSEA. The CDR3 loop is CSGSSSTSGRVGETQYF. Written as DNA, the CDR3 is TGCAGCGGCTCCTCCTCGACTAGCGGGAGGGTAGGAGAGACCCAGTACTTC.

The genes are TRBV7-8 and TRBJ1-3; 7 nucleotides align to TRBD1. J lost 4 bases, V lost 2 bases, and 5 bases had no gene match. CDR3 length: 15 amino acids. CDR1 SGHVS and CDR2 FQNEAQ come from the germline V gene. CDR3 region: CASSLTQGVGNTIYF. The DNA of the CDR3 is TGTGCCAGCAGCTTAACCCAGGGGGTGGGAAACACCATATATTTT. Drawing the rest from reference TRBV7-8 and TRBJ1-3, the complete variable domain is GAGVSQSPRYKVAKRGQDVALRCDPISGHVSLFWYQQALGQGPEFLTYFQNEAQLDKSGLPSDRFFAERPEGSVSTLKIQRTQQEDSAVYLCASSLTQGVGNTIYFGEGSWLTVV.

The chain is built from TRBV4-1 and TRBJ1-3, with 7 bases that match TRBD1. The CDR3 runs 16 residues. The V segment lost 2 bases and the J segment 7 bases; nucleotides outside the gene matches: 11. CDR1 is MGHRA, CDR2 YSYEKL, per germline. CDR3 residues: CASSQLGQEWSNTIYF. The CDR3 region has the DNA TGCGCCAGCAGCCAACTCGGACAGGAATGGAGCAACACCATATATTTT.

The chain employs TRBV7-2 and TRBJ2-5; 7 bases match TRBD2. The J call may be in error: the DNA end matches TRBJ2-7 better. The germline CDR1 and CDR2 sequences are SGHTA and FQGNSA. The CDR3 has 12 residues. DNA for the CDR3: TGTGCCAGCAGGGGCGGGAGTTACGAGCAGTACTTC. It encodes CASRGGSYEQYF.

V usage is TRBV28 and J usage is TRBJ1-6; D is ambiguous. CDR3 length equals 11 residues. In germline, CDR1 is MDHEN, CDR2 SYDVKM. Trimming cost V 3 bases and J 10 bases, with 4 bases left between them. The CDR3 sequence: CASSFVSPLHF. DNA for the CDR3: TGTGCCAGCAGTTTCGTCTCACCCCTCCACTTT.

This clone was seen only a few times. V usage is TRBV28 and J usage is TRBJ2-2; 8 positions match TRBD2. With V trimmed by 7 bases and J by 8 bases, 15 bases remained unmatched. Germline assignment: CDR1 MDHEN and CDR2 SYDVKM. This CDR3 contains 16 residues. In nucleotides, the CDR3 is TGTGCCAGCAAGAGATGGGGGAGCGGGAGCGAGGGGGAGCTGTTTTTT. Translated: CASKRWGSGSEGELFF.

The CDR3 region has the DNA TGTGCCAGCAGCCACCACATCCAGTCCTACGAGCAGTACTTC. Encoded protein: CASSHHIQSYEQYF. This chain joins TRBV27 and TRBJ2-7; D is unclear. Trimming took off 6 bases at V and 1 base at J, with 13 bases between the two ends. This CDR3 contains 14 residues. CDR1 and CDR2 (germline): MNHEY, SMNVEV (reference sequence).

The gene calls are TRBV7-2 and TRBJ1-2; TRBD1 might be the D (5 bases). The germline V gene encodes CDR1 SGHTA and CDR2 FQGNSA. This CDR3 spans 17 amino acids. V was shortened by 0 bases and J by 4 bases, with 18 bases between the two germline ends. In DNA, the CDR3 is TGTGCCAGCAGCTTAGCGCTAGTCGGGAGCCAGGGCTATGGCTACACCTTC. It yields the protein CASSLALVGSQGYGYTF.

This clone was recorded a few times. The chain is built from TRBV6-5 and TRBJ2-1; 11 bases match TRBD2. V trimming: 0 bases; J trimming: 9 bases; junction bases outside the gene matches: 7. This CDR3 region has 16 residues. Germline-derived CDR1 and CDR2 are MNHEY and SVGAGI. CDR3 sequence reads: CASSYSTLAGGSEQFF. In DNA, the CDR3 is TGTGCCAGCAGTTACTCGACGCTAGCGGGAGGAAGTGAGCAGTTCTTC.

The chain has TRBV28 and TRBJ2-3, with D perhaps TRBD1 (6 bases). V lost 5 bases and J 2 bases, leaving 20 bases between the germline ends. CDR3 length: 17 residues. CDR1 is MDHEN, CDR2 SYDVKM, per germline. CDR3 nucleotides: TGTGCCAGCAGTCCAAGGGCCGGACAGCGCTACACAGATACGCAGTATTTT. Amino acids: CASSPRAGQRYTDTQYF.

V is TRBV5-4 and J is TRBJ1-1; no definite D call. The germline V gene has CDR1 SGHNT and CDR2 YYREEE (reference sequence). The germline V and J ends were trimmed by 4 bases and 4 bases, with 11 bases remaining between them. The length of the CDR3 is 13 residues. The CDR3 here is CASSKAVGTEAFF. Written as DNA, the CDR3 is TGTGCCAGCAGCAAAGCGGTGGGCACTGAAGCTTTCTTT.

The chain is built from TRBV18 and TRBJ2-5; 10 positions agree with TRBD1. There are 15 residues in the CDR3. Germline V lookup: CDR1 KGHSH, CDR2 LQKENI. V gave up 3 bases and J gave up 5 bases; unmatched junction bases: 6. This CDR3 is CASSPRDRGLETQYF. The CDR3 DNA is TGTGCCAGCTCACCGAGGGACAGGGGTCTGGAGACCCAGTACTTC.